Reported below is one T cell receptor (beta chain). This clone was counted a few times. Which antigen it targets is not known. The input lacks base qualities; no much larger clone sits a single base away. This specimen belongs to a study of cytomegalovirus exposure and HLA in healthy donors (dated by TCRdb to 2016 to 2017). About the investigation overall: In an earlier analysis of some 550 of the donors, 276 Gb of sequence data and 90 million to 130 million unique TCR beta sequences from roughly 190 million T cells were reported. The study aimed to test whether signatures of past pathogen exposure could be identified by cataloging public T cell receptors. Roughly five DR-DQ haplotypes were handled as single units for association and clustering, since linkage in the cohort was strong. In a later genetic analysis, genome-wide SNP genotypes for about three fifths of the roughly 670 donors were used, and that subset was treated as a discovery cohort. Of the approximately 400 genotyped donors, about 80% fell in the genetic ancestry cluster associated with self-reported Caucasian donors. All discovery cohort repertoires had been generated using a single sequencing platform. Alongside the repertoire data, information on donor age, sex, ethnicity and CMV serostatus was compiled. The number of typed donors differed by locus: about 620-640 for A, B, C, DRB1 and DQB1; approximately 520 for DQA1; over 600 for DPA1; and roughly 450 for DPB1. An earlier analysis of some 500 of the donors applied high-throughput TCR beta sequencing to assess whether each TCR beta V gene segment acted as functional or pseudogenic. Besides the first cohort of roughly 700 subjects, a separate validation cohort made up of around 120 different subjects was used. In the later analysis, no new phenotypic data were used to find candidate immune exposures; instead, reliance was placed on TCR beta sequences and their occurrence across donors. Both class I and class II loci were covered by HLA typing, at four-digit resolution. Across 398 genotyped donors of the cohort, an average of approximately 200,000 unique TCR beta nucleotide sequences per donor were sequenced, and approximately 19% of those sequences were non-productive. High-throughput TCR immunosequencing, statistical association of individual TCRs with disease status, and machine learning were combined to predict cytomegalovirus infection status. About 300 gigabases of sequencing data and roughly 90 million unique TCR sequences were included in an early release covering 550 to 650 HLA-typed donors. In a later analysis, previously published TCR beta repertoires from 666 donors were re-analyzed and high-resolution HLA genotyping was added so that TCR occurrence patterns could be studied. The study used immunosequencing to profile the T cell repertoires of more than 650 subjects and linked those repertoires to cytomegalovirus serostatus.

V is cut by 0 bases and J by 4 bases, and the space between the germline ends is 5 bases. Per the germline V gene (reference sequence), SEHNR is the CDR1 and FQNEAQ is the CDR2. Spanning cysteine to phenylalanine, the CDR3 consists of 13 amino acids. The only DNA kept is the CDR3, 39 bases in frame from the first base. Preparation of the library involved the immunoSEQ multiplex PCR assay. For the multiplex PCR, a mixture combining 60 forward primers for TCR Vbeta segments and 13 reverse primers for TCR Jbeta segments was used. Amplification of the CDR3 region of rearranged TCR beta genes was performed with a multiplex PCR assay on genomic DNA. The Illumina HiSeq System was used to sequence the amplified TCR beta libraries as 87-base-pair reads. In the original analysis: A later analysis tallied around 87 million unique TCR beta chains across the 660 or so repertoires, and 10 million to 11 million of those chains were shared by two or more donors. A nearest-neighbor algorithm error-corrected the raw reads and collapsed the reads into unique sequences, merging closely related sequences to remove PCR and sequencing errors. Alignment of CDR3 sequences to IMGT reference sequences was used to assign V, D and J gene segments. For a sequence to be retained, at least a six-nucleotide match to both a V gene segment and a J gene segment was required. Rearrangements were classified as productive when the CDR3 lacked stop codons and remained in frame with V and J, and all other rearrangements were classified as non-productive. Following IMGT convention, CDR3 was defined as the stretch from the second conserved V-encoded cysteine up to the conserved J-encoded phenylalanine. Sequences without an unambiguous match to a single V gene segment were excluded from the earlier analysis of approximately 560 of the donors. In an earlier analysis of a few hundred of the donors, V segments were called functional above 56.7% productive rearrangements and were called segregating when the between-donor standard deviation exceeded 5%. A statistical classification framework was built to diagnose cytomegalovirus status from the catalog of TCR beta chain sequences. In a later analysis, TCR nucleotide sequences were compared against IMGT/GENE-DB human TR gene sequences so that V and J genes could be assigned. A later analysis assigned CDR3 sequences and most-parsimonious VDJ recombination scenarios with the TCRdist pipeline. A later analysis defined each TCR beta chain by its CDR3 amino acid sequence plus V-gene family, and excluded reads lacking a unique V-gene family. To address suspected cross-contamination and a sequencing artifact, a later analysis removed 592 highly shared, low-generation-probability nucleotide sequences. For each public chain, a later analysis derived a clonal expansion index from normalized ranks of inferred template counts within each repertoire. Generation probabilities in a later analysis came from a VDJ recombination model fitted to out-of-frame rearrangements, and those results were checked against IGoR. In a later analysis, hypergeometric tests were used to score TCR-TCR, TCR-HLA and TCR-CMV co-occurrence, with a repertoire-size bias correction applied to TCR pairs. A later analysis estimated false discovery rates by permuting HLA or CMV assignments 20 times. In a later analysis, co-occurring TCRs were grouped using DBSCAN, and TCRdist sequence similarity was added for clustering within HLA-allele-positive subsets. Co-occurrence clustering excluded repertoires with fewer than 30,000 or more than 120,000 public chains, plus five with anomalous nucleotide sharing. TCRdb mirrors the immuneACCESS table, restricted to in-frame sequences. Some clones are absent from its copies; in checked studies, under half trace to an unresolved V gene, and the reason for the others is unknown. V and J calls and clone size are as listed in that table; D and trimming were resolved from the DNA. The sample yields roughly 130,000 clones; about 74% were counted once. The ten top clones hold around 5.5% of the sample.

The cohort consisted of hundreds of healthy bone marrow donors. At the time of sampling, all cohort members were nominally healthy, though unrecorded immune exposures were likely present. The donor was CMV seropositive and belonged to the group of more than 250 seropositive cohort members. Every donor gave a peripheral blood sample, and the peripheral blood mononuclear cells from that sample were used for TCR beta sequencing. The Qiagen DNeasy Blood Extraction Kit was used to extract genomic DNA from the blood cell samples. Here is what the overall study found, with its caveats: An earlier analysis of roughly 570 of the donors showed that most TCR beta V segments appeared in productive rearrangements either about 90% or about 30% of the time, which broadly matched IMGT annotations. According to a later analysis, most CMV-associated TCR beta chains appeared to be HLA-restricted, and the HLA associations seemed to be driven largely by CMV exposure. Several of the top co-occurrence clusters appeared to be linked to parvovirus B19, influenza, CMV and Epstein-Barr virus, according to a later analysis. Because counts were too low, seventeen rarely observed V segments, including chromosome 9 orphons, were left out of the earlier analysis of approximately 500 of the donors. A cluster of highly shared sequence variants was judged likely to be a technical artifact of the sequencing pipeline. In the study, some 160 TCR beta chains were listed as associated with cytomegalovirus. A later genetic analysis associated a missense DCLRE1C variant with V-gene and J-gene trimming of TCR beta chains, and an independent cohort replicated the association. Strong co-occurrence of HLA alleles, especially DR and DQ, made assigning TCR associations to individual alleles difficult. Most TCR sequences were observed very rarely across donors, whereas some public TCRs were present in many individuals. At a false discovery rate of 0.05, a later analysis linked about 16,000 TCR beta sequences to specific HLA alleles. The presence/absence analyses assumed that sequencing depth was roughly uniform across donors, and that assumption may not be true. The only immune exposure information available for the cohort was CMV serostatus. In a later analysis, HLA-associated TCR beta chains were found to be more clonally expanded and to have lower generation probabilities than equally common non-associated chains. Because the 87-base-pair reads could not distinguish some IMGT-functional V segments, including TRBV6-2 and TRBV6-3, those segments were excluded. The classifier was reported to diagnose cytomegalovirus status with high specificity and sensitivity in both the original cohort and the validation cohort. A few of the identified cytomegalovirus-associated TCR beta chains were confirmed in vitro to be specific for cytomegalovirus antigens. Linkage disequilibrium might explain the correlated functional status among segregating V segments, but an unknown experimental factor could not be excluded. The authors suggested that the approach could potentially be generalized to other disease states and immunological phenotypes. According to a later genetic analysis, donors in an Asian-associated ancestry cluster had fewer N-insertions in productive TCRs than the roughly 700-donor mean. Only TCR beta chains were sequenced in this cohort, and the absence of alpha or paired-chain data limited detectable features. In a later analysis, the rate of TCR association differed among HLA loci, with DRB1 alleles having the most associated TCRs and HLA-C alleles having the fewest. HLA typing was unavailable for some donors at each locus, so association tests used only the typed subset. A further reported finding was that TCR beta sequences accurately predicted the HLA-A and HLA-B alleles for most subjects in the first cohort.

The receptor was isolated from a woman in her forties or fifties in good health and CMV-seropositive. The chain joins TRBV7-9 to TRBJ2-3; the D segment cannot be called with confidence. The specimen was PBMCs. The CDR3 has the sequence CASSLAFSDTQYF. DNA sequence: TGTGCCAGCAGCTTAGCCTTCTCAGATACGCAGTATTTT.